This is a list of T cell receptor beta chains from one sample in a study of shared clonotypes between healthy human individuals. The repertoire was sequenced with immunoSEQ multiplex PCR; TCRdb's copy has only in-frame clones and lacks some. The repertoire holds about 1,500,000 clones, with around 95% as singletons. The sample taken for sequencing was naive CD4+ T cells sorted from blood. These receptors were collected from a man aged 25 to 40 in good health. Each CDR3 is given with its conserved first and last residue. The order of the fields is D gene, V gene, CDR3 protein. A D gene is named only where the DNA matches it firmly.

>-|TRBV4-1
CASSQVNARTGELFF
>-|TRBV9
CASSVAPRRGETQYF
>-|TRBV28
CASSLTAYEQYF
>TRBD2|TRBV5-4
CASSQKTSGSADTQYF
>-|TRBV20-1
CSARLVNEQFF
>-|TRBV28
CASSIGQFTPINQPQHF
>-|TRBV5-4
CASSQRESFYNEQFF
>-|TRBV6-5
CASSSLTGRPNQPQHF
>-|TRBV28
CASSPLIHEQYF
>TRBD2|TRBV10-1
CASSYGLAGVATDTQYF